Listed here are 31 T cell receptor beta chains from one sample, sequenced in a study of blood T cell repertoires in COVID-19. Produced via immunoSEQ multiplex PCR; TCRdb's table is partial and in-frame only. The sample shows approximately 310,000 clones, around 87% of them seen only once. Sequences were obtained from peripheral blood. These receptors were collected from a woman aged 45-65 years who had recovered from COVID-19.

The gene calls are TRBV19 and TRBJ2-7, with a possible D match to TRBD1 (6 bases). Deletions cut 1 base from V and 2 bases from J, with 6 bases between. The CDR3 sequence is 13 residues long. The germline V gene has CDR1 LNHDA and CDR2 SQIVND (reference sequence). CDR3 sequence: CASSIGTAYEQYF. CDR3 sequence (DNA): TGTGCCAGTAGTATAGGGACAGCCTACGAGCAGTACTTC.

This clone occurred a few times. The chain employs TRBV19 and TRBJ1-5, with 8 nucleotides matching TRBD1. CDR3 length: 14 residues. The germline V gene has CDR1 LNHDA and CDR2 SQIVND (reference sequence). Trimming removed 10 bases from V and 2 bases from J; junction bases left unmatched: 7. The CDR3 spells CATSDRAGNQPQHF. As DNA, the CDR3 is TGTGCCACCTCGGACAGGGCGGGCAATCAGCCCCAGCATTTT.

The chain couples TRBV5-1 to TRBJ2-7; D might be TRBD2 (6 bases). Trimming shortened V by 3 bases and J by 1 base, and 11 bases separated the two germline ends. The CDR3 spans 14 residues. The germline gives CDR1 SGHRS, CDR2 YFSETQ. CDR3 loop: CASSSTSGSYEQYF. CDR3 sequence (DNA): TGCGCCAGCAGCTCGACTAGTGGTTCCTACGAGCAGTACTTC.

V gene TRBV7-2 combines with J gene TRBJ2-5; 7 bases align to TRBD2. The CDR3 runs to 17 residues. With 1 base clipped from V and 1 base from J, the junction kept 9 bases outside the gene matches. The germline gives CDR1 SGHTA, CDR2 FQGNSA. The CDR3 DNA sequence: TGTGCCAGCAGCTTAGTCAAGACTAGCAGAGGCCAAGAGACCCAGTACTTC. Translation: CASSLVKTSRGQETQYF.

DNA for the CDR3: TGTGCCAGCAGTTTTGCGGGGGATACGCAGTATTTT. It translates to CASSFAGDTQYF. The V call is TRBV12-3 or TRBV12-4, the J call TRBJ2-3; possibly TRBD2 for D (6 bases). CDR3 length equals 12 residues. Trimming left V 3 bases short and J 6 bases short, with 7 bases between.

The sample holds one count of this clone. V usage is TRBV11-2 and J usage is TRBJ2-3, with D possibly being TRBD1 (6 bases). The length of the CDR3 is 15 residues. With 5 bases removed from V and 2 bases from J, the gap between germline ends came to 14 bases. CDR1 is SGHAT, CDR2 FQNNGV, per germline. The CDR3 DNA reads as TGTGCCAGCAGCCCCAGTAGGACAGTCACAGATACGCAGTATTTT. Encoded protein: CASSPSRTVTDTQYF.

The chain uses TRBV4-1 and TRBJ2-3, with 8 bases identical to TRBD2. The CDR3 runs to 14 residues. V was pared by 4 bases and J by 4 bases, with 4 bases of the junction left unmatched. The germline CDR1 and CDR2 sequences are MGHRA and YSYEKL. CDR3 residues: CASSRSGRADTQYF. The DNA of the CDR3 is TGCGCCAGCAGCCGAAGCGGGAGAGCAGATACGCAGTATTTT.

Ten or more counts support this clone. This rearrangement joins TRBV20-1 to TRBJ1-2; D remains ambiguous. Germline V gene data show CDR1 as DFQATT and CDR2 as SNEGSKA (reference sequence). V lost 6 bases and J 4 bases, leaving 9 bases between the germline ends. This CDR3 has 11 residues. The CDR3 DNA reads TGCAGTGCGATACAGTCCTATGGCTACACCTTC. Translating gives CSAIQSYGYTF.

J is TRBJ2-7 and V is TRBV6-5; 11 bases match TRBD1. Germline V gene data show CDR1 as MNHEY and CDR2 as SVGAGI. CDR3 length equals 15 residues. V gave up 2 bases and J gave up 6 bases; unmatched junction bases: 6. The CDR3 loop is CASSYRGQGVFEQYF. CDR3 DNA sequence: TGTGCCAGCAGTTACCGGGGACAGGGGGTTTTCGAGCAGTACTTC.

This chain joins TRBV7-8 and TRBJ2-5; TRBD2 is a possible D gene (6 bases). Trimming stripped 4 bases from V and 5 bases from J, with 14 bases between. The CDR3 runs to 14 residues. Germline V CDR1 and CDR2: SGHVS, FQNEAQ. As DNA, the CDR3 is TGTGCCAGCAGCTCACGGGAGTTCGAGGAGACCCAGTACTTC. Protein sequence: CASSSREFEETQYF.

The chain has TRBV19 and TRBJ1-5; D gene ambiguous. The V end lost 3 bases, the J end lost 2 bases, and 14 bases lay between the germline ends. CDR1 is LNHDA and CDR2 is SQIVND in the germline V gene (reference sequence). This CDR3 is built from 16 residues. CDR3 sequence reads: CASSIGEGYGNQPQHF. The CDR3 nucleotides are TGTGCCAGTAGTATCGGTGAGGGATATGGCAATCAGCCCCAGCATTTT.

This rearrangement joins TRBV6-5 to TRBJ2-3; D uncertain. The CDR3 sequence is 10 residues long. Germline loops: CDR1 MNHEY, CDR2 SVGAGI. The V gene lost 10 bases and the J gene lost 3 bases, with 5 bases spanning the gap. The CDR3 reads CATGTDTQYF. The CDR3 DNA reads as TGTGCCACCGGGACAGATACGCAGTATTTT.

This clone appeared a single time. The chain couples TRBV29-1 to TRBJ1-1; 9 bases are a match to TRBD1. This CDR3 contains 13 residues. Trimming removed 7 bases from V and 6 bases from J; junction bases left unmatched: 9. Per germline, CDR1 SQVTM and CDR2 ANQGSEA. CDR3 in DNA: TGCAGCGCCAACCCGGGACAGGGCTCTGAAGCTTTCTTT. It yields the protein CSANPGQGSEAFF.

The chain recombines TRBV3-1 (or the pseudogene TRBV3-2) with TRBJ2-7, with TRBD1 identical over 10 bases. This CDR3 has 18 amino acids. Germline CDR1 LGHDT, CDR2 YNNKEL (reference sequence). The V gene end was trimmed by 0 bases and the J gene end by 3 bases; junction bases not matched to a gene: 11. For the CDR3, the DNA is TGTGCCAGCAGCCAAGATCAGGACAGGGGGGAACGGGACTACGAGCAGTACTTC. Amino acid sequence: CASSQDQDRGERDYEQYF.

The chain is built from TRBV6-5 and TRBJ2-7; 7 bases align to TRBD1. In germline, CDR1 is MNHEY, CDR2 SVGAGI. This CDR3 contains 14 residues. Trimming at V came to 2 bases and at J to 4 bases, leaving 5 bases not matched to a gene. CDR3 bases: TGTGCCAGCAGTTACCGGGACAGCAATTACGAGCAGTACTTC. Protein product: CASSYRDSNYEQYF.

Here the CDR3 reads CASWRGPEAFF. CDR3 bases: TGTGCCAGCTGGCGGGGGCCTGAAGCTTTCTTT. The chain combines TRBV6-5 with TRBJ1-1, with D tentatively TRBD1 (6 bases). V lost 8 bases, J lost 6 bases, and 10 bases lay in between. The CDR3 length is 11 residues. Germline V gene lookup returns CDR1 MNHEY and CDR2 SVGAGI.

This clone showed up just a few times. This chain joins TRBV28 and TRBJ2-7; D perhaps matches TRBD2 (6 bases). Germline CDR1 is MDHEN and CDR2 is SYDVKM. V was pared by 1 base and J by 10 bases, with 11 bases between. This CDR3 is built from 12 residues. The CDR3 spells CASSLSAGPQYF. CDR3 coding DNA: TGTGCCAGCAGTTTATCTGCGGGACCACAGTACTTC.

V and J are TRBV6-5 and TRBJ2-2; D is uncertain. The CDR3 consists of 14 residues. Germline CDR1 and CDR2: MNHEY and SVGAGI. The ends were cut back, 5 bases at V and 0 bases at J, with 7 bases in the middle. The CDR3 reads CASSLETNTGELFF. In nucleotides, the CDR3 is TGTGCCAGCAGTCTAGAGACGAACACCGGGGAGCTGTTTTTT.

The CDR3 DNA reads TGTGCCAGCAGCTTACCCCAGGGCTATGGCTACACCTTC. Translated: CASSLPQGYGYTF. The rearrangement uses TRBV7-9 and TRBJ1-2, with D maybe TRBD1 (5 bases). In germline, CDR1 is SEHNR, CDR2 FQNEAQ (reference sequence). The CDR3 is 13 residues long. The ends were cut back, 2 bases at V and 4 bases at J, with 8 bases in the middle.

The chain joins TRBV7-2 to TRBJ2-3; D gene unclear. The germline V gene encodes CDR1 SGHTA and CDR2 FQGNSA. This CDR3 has 14 amino acids. The V gene lost 1 base and the J gene lost 4 bases, with 9 bases spanning the gap. As DNA, the CDR3 is TGTGCCAGCAGCTTAGGGCTAGAGGCAGATACGCAGTATTTT. As protein: CASSLGLEADTQYF.

The chain couples TRBV11-2 to TRBJ1-3; D is unclear. The germline V gene has CDR1 SGHAT and CDR2 FQNNGV. This CDR3 is 13 amino acids long. Trimming stripped 5 bases from V and 10 bases from J, with 15 bases between. The CDR3 sequence is CASSPTVADTIYF. The CDR3 region has the DNA TGTGCCAGCAGCCCTACCGTTGCGGATACCATATATTTT.

The rearrangement joins TRBV28 to TRBJ1-2; TRBD1 matches at 9 bases. The CDR3 totals 14 residues. The junction had 7 bases not matched to a gene; V was cut back by 3 bases and J by 8 bases. The germline CDR1 and CDR2 sequences are MDHEN and SYDVKM. DNA of the CDR3: TGTGCCAGCAGTTTTTCAGGGACAGGGTACGGCTACACCTTC. This codes for CASSFSGTGYGYTF.

The chain recombines TRBV19 with TRBJ1-5; D is uncertain. The CDR3 is 13 amino acids. V lost 7 bases to trimming and J lost 6 bases, with 13 bases between them. CDR1 and CDR2 (germline): LNHDA, SQIVND (reference sequence). Written as DNA, the CDR3 is TGTGCCAGTACTCGGGTTCAAGGTCAGCCCCAGCATTTT. It codes for CASTRVQGQPQHF.

This clone was recorded a few times. This sequence joins TRBV7-2 and TRBJ2-1; D might be TRBD1 (5 bases). In germline, CDR1 is SGHTA, CDR2 FQGNSA. The V gene lost 3 bases and the J gene lost 7 bases, with 13 bases spanning the gap. CDR3 length: 14 amino acids. In DNA form, the CDR3 reads TGTGCCAGCAGCTTGAACCGGAGACAGAATGAGCAGTTCTTC. Its protein is CASSLNRRQNEQFF.

This clone was seen a single time. The V gene is TRBV4-2, the J gene TRBJ2-5, with a weak D call TRBD1 (6 bases). The CDR3 runs to 14 residues. The germline V gene encodes CDR1 LGHNA and CDR2 YNFKEQ. Trimming stripped 2 bases from V and 5 bases from J, with 12 bases between. The CDR3 spells CASSQIDRTETQYF. The CDR3 nucleotides read TGTGCCAGCAGCCAAATCGACAGGACTGAGACCCAGTACTTC.

The genes are TRBV15 and TRBJ2-5; TRBD1 might be the D (6 bases). The CDR3 has 14 amino acids. With 0 bases removed from V and 5 bases from J, the gap between germline ends came to 10 bases. Looked up from germline, CDR1 is LNHNV and CDR2 is YYDKDF (reference sequence). The CDR3 nucleotides are TGTGCCACCAGCAGAGATCAGGGGCGGGAGACCCAGTACTTC. Translated: CATSRDQGRETQYF.

The chain is built from TRBV27 and TRBJ1-5; D is possibly TRBD1 (6 bases). V gave up 2 bases and J gave up 4 bases, with 12 bases separating them. In germline, CDR1 is MNHEY, CDR2 SMNVEV (reference sequence). This CDR3 comprises 15 residues. CDR3 sequence (DNA): TGTGCCAGCAGTTTAAACAGGGCGAGAAATCAGCCCCAGCATTTT. This sequence encodes CASSLNRARNQPQHF.

The chain recombines TRBV28 with TRBJ1-2, with 7 bases that match TRBD1. Trimming cost V 6 bases and J 7 bases; bases outside gene matches: 8. The CDR3 covers 13 residues. Germline V gene data show CDR1 as MDHEN and CDR2 as SYDVKM. In nucleotides, the CDR3 is TGTGCCAGCAGACAGGGGTTCGAACGTGGCTACACCTTC. Translating it yields CASRQGFERGYTF.

This chain links TRBV19 with TRBJ2-1, with unresolved D. The CDR3 is made up of 11 amino acids. Germline values: CDR1 LNHDA, CDR2 SQIVND (reference sequence). The ends were cut back, 8 bases at V and 7 bases at J, with 9 bases in the middle. The CDR3 spells CASYAANEQFF. CDR3 DNA sequence: TGTGCCAGTTACGCGGCGAATGAGCAGTTCTTC.

The genes are TRBV5-1 and TRBJ2-2; D may be TRBD2 (6 bases). Trimming removed 3 bases at V and 1 base at J, with 10 bases between. This CDR3 has 15 residues. The germline CDR1 and CDR2 sequences are SGHRS and YFSETQ. Written as DNA, the CDR3 is TGCGCCAGCAGCTGGTCGGGGGAGAACACCGGGGAGCTGTTTTTT. Translation: CASSWSGENTGELFF.

This clone has only one observation. The J gene is TRBJ1-2, the V gene TRBV7-8; D remains unclear. The V and J ends lost 1 base and 1 base respectively, with 4 bases between them. The germline gives CDR1 SGHVS, CDR2 FQNEAQ. The CDR3 is 13 residues long. CDR3 DNA: TGTGCCAGCAGCTTAGACAATAACTATGGCTACACCTTC. This gives the protein CASSLDNNYGYTF. The full variable domain, its missing parts supplied by reference TRBV7-8 and TRBJ1-2, is GAGVSQSPRYKVAKRGQDVALRCDPISGHVSLFWYQQALGQGPEFLTYFQNEAQLDKSGLPSDRFFAERPEGSVSTLKIQRTQQEDSAVYLCASSLDNNYGYTFGSGTRLTVV.